The rows below give T cell receptor beta chains drawn from one sample of a study of identifying expanded T cells in peripheral blood. Data came from immunoSEQ multiplex PCR; TCRdb stores just in-frame clones and leaves some out. Of approximately 80,000 clones listed, about 83% are singletons. Sequenced input: blood. All receptors derive from a person aged 18-70 years in good health. Both conserved end residues are part of each CDR3. The D gene is left open where the match is weak. Expanded clones are given a class, and other clones once, few, many or no size at all.

size,D,V,J,CDR3,DNA
-,-,TRBV19,TRBJ2-1,CASSISKSSYNEQFF,TGTGCCAGTAGTATCTCAAAAAGCTCCTACAATGAGCAGTTCTTC
-,-,TRBV6-5,TRBJ2-3,CASSSLTFSDTQYF,TGTGCCAGCAGTTCCCTGACATTCTCAGATACGCAGTATTTT
-,-,TRBV19,TRBJ1-2,CASSIGTGMVGAGYTF,TGTGCCAGTAGTATAGGTACGGGGATGGTGGGCGCCGGCTACACCTTC
-,-,TRBV11-2,TRBJ1-1,CASSYRNTEAFF,TGTGCCAGCAGCTACCGGAACACTGAAGCTTTCTTT
-,-,TRBV18,TRBJ2-1,CASSPQPRKFDYNEQFF,TGTGCCAGCTCACCTCAACCGCGGAAATTTGACTACAATGAGCAGTTCTTC
-,-,TRBV6-5,TRBJ1-2,CASSYSNRRFYGYTF,TGTGCCAGCAGTTACTCGAATCGGCGGTTCTATGGCTACACCTTC
-,-,TRBV6-1,TRBJ1-1,CASSEGPLAGMNTEAFF,TGTGCCAGCAGTGAGGGACCCTTGGCGGGGATGAACACTGAAGCTTTCTTT
-,TRBD2,TRBV28,TRBJ2-5,CASSETSGRPEFGETQYF,TGTGCCAGCAGCGAGACTAGCGGGAGGCCCGAATTTGGAGAGACCCAGTACTTC
-,-,TRBV2,TRBJ2-5,CASSSTRIGTQYF,TGTGCCAGCAGTTCTACCCGGATTGGAACCCAGTACTTC
-,-,TRBV11-2,TRBJ2-7,CASSLVAAPYEQYF,TGTGCCAGCAGCTTAGTTGCTGCGCCCTACGAGCAGTACTTC
many,TRBD1,TRBV19,TRBJ1-1,CASSPMEGANTEAFF,TGTGCCAGTAGTCCGATGGAGGGGGCAAACACTGAAGCTTTCTTT
once,-,TRBV19,TRBJ2-1,CASTQRGGTDEQFF,TGTGCCAGTACCCAAAGGGGAGGCACAGATGAGCAGTTCTTC
-,-,TRBV27,TRBJ1-2,CASSPQANYGYTF,TGTGCCAGCAGTCCTCAGGCCAACTATGGCTACACCTTC
-,TRBD1,TRBV28,TRBJ2-7,CASKAGGIYEQYF,TGTGCCAGCAAGGCAGGGGGTATTTACGAGCAGTACTTC